These 9 T cell receptor beta chains share one sample of origin, sequenced in a study of blood T cell repertoires in COVID-19. Sequencing used immunoSEQ multiplex PCR; TCRdb keeps in-frame clones, though not all of them. Among over 200,000 clones listed, 80% to 95% were seen once. The sample consisted of peripheral blood. These receptor sequences come from a man aged 55 to 70 with COVID-19, enrolled during active disease.

The chain carries TRBV30 and TRBJ1-2; TRBD1 matches 9 bases. V lost 0 bases, J lost 5 bases, and 4 bases stayed unmatched. The length of the CDR3 is 14 residues. Germline CDR1 is GTSNPN and CDR2 is SVGIG (reference sequence). This CDR3 reads CAWSVIGTGYGYTF. The CDR3 bases are TGTGCCTGGAGTGTCATCGGGACAGGGTATGGCTACACCTTC.

V usage is TRBV18 and J usage is TRBJ1-1, with D uncertain. V was clipped by 3 bases and J by 1 base, with 9 bases between them. CDR1 and CDR2 from the germline V gene are KGHSH and LQKENI. The CDR3 is made up of 14 amino acids. The CDR3 protein is CASSPVRQNTEAFF. CDR3 DNA: TGTGCCAGCTCACCTGTACGACAGAACACTGAAGCTTTCTTT.

Worth noting for this clone: The junction and the germline gene differ at one end; a read error may be behind it. The rearrangement joins TRBV5-1 to TRBJ2-7; TRBD2 matches 11 bases. In germline, CDR1 is SGHRS, CDR2 YFSETQ. The CDR3 has 14 residues. The DNA of the CDR3 is TGCGCCAGCAGATTGGGACTAGCGGTCTACGAGCAGTACTTC. Translating it yields CASRLGLAVYEQYF.

This sequence joins TRBV4-1 and TRBJ1-1; perhaps TRBD1 as D (6 bases). This CDR3 has 16 residues. V gave up 1 base and J gave up 1 base, with 13 bases separating them. Germline V gene lookup returns CDR1 MGHRA and CDR2 YSYEKL. CDR3 loop: CASSQVRGIGNTEAFF. For the CDR3, the DNA is TGCGCCAGCAGCCAAGTGAGGGGGATAGGGAACACTGAAGCTTTCTTT.

This chain joins TRBV25-1 and TRBJ1-1; D is unclear. The CDR3 spans 14 residues. Between the trimmed V and J ends, which lost 7 bases and 0 bases, there was a span of 12 bases. CDR1 is MGHDK and CDR2 is SYGVNS in the germline V gene. CDR3 coding DNA: TGTGCCAGCACCGAGGGCCGGATGAACACTGAAGCTTTCTTT. It is translated as CASTEGRMNTEAFF.

The chain carries TRBV6-5 and TRBJ1-3, with D maybe TRBD1 (6 bases). The CDR3 runs to 13 residues. Germline V gene data show CDR1 as MNHEY and CDR2 as SVGAGI. V was pared by 5 bases and J by 4 bases, with 9 bases between. CDR3 DNA: TGTGCCAGCAGTCGGGACACCGGAAACACCATATATTTT. Protein sequence: CASSRDTGNTIYF.

This chain joins TRBV28 and TRBJ1-5; D unclear. Germline CDR1 and CDR2: MDHEN and SYDVKM. The CDR3 has 15 residues. V was trimmed by 2 bases and J by 0 bases, leaving 8 bases between them. CDR3 sequence: CASSLASYSNQPQHF. For the CDR3, the DNA is TGTGCCAGCAGTTTAGCCAGTTATAGCAATCAGCCCCAGCATTTT.

This clone was detected only once. V usage is TRBV27 and J usage is TRBJ2-2; 7 bases line up with TRBD1. The CDR3 contains 14 residues. V lost 3 bases, J lost 4 bases, and 2 bases stayed unmatched. Germline assignment: CDR1 MNHEY and CDR2 SMNVEV (reference sequence). CDR3 residues: CASSFNRGTGELFF. In DNA form, the CDR3 reads TGTGCCAGCAGTTTTAACAGGGGCACCGGGGAGCTGTTTTTT.

The chain carries TRBV2 and TRBJ1-1; 7 bases are a match to TRBD1. V dropped 1 base and J dropped 7; count of bases not matched to a gene: 9. The germline V gene has CDR1 SNHLY and CDR2 FYNNEI. This CDR3 is built from 15 residues. The CDR3 is CASSEGGGGVFEAFF. The CDR3, as DNA: TGTGCCAGCAGTGAAGGAGGAGGGGGCGTTTTTGAAGCTTTCTTT. Full variable domain (rest looked up from reference TRBV2 and TRBJ1-1): EPEVTQTPSHQVTQMGQEVILRCVPISNHLYFYWYRQILGQKVEFLVSFYNNEISEKSEIFDDQFSVERPDGSNFTLKIRSTKLEDSAMYFCASSEGGGGVFEAFFGQGTRLTVV.